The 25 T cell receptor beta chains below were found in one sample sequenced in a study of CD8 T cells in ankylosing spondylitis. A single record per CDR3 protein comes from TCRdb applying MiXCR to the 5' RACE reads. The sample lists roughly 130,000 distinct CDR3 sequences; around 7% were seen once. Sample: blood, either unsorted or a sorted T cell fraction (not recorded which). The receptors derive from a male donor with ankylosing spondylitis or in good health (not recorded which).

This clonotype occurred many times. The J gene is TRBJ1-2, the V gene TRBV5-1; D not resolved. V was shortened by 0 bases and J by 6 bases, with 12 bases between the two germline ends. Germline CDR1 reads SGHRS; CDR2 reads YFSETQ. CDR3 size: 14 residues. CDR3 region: CASSLEVSGNGYTF. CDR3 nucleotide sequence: TGCGCCAGCAGCTTGGAAGTTTCGGGTAATGGCTACACCTTC.

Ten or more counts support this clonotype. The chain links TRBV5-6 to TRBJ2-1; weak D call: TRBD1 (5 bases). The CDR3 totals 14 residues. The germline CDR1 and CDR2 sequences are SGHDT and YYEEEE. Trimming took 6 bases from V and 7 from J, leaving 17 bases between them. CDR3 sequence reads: CASTRTGWENEQFF. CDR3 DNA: TGTGCCAGCACCCGAACAGGATGGGAAAATGAGCAGTTCTTC. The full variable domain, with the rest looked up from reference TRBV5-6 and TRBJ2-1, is DAGVTQSPTHLIKTRGQQVTLRCSPKSGHDTVSWYQQALGQGPQFIFQYYEEEERQRGNFPDRFSGHQFPNYSSELNVNALLLGDSALYLCASTRTGWENEQFFGPGTRLTVL.

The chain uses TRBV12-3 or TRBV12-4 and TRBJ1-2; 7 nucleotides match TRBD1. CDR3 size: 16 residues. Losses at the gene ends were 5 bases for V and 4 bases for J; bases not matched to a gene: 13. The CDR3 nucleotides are TGTGCCAGCAGTCCTTCGGTCCCAGGGACAGCCTATGGCTACACCTTC. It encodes CASSPSVPGTAYGYTF.

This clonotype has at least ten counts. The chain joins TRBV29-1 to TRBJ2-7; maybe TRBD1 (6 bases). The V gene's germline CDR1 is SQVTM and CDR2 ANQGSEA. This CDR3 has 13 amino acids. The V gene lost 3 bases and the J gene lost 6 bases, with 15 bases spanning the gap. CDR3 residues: CSVESQGRSEQYF. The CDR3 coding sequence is TGCAGCGTTGAGTCGCAGGGGAGATCCGAGCAGTACTTC.

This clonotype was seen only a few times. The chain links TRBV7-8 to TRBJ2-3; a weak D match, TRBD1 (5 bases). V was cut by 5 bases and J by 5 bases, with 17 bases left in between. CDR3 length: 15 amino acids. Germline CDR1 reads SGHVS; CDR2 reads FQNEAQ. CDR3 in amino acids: CASSPRVWFGDTQYF. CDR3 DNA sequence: TGTGCCAGCAGCCCCAGGGTGTGGTTCGGAGATACGCAGTATTTT.

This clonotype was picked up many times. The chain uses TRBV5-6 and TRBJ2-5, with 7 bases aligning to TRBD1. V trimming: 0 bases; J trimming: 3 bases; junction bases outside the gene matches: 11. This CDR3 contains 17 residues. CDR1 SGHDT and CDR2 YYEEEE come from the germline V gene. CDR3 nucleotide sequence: TGTGCCAGCAGCTTGGTCTCTGGGGCCGGGACAGAAGAGACCCAGTACTTC. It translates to CASSLVSGAGTEETQYF. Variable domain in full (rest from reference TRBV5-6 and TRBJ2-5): DAGVTQSPTHLIKTRGQQVTLRCSPKSGHDTVSWYQQALGQGPQFIFQYYEEEERQRGNFPDRFSGHQFPNYSSELNVNALLLGDSALYLCASSLVSGAGTEETQYFGPGTRLLVL.

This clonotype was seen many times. The CDR3 DNA is TGCGCCAGCAGCCAAGGAAAAACTTCTAACTATGGCTACACCTTC. Translated, it gives CASSQGKTSNYGYTF. The gene calls are TRBV4-1 and TRBJ1-2; no firm D call. Germline CDR1 and CDR2: MGHRA and YSYEKL. The V end was cut by 1 base, the J end by 0 bases, with 9 bases between. The CDR3 loop spans 15 amino acids.

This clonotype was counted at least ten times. The CDR3 reads CSARDGLAETQYF. For the CDR3, the DNA is TGCAGTGCTAGAGATGGGCTAGCCGAGACCCAGTACTTC. The rearrangement joins TRBV20-1 to TRBJ2-5; tentatively, D is TRBD2 (5 bases). The V and J ends lost 0 bases and 5 bases respectively, with 10 bases between them. Germline values: CDR1 DFQATT, CDR2 SNEGSKA (reference sequence). There are 13 residues in the CDR3.

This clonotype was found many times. As DNA, the CDR3 is TGTGCCAGCAGCCAACAGTACTTCCTCTACGAGCAGTACTTC. Amino acid sequence: CASSQQYFLYEQYF. The gene calls are TRBV5-6 and TRBJ2-7; D gene uncertain. Germline CDR1 is SGHDT and CDR2 is YYEEEE. Trimming removed 4 bases at V and 3 bases at J, with 14 bases between. The CDR3 contains 14 residues.

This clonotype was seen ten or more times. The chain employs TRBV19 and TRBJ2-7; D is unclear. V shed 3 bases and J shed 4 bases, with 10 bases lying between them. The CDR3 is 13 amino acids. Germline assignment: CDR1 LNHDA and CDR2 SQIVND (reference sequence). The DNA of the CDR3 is TGTGCCAGTAGTATGTCGCCGGCTTACGAGCAGTACTTC. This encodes CASSMSPAYEQYF.

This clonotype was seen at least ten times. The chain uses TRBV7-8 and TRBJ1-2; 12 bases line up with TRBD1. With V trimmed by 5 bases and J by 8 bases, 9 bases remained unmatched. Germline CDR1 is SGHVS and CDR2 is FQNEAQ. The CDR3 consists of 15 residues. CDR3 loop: CASSTGQGAVEGYTF. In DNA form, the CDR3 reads TGTGCCAGCAGCACGGGACAGGGGGCAGTGGAAGGCTACACCTTC.

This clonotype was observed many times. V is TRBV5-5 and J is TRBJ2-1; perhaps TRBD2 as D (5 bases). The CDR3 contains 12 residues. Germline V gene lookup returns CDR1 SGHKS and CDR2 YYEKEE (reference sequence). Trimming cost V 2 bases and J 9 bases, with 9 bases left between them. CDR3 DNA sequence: TGTGCCAGCAGCTTTACGGGGTCTGAGCAGTTCTTC. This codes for CASSFTGSEQFF.

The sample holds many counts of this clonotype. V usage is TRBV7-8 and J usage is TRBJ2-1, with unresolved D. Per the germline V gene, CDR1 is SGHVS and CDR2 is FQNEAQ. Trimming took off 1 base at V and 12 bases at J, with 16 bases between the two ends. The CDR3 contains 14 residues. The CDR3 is CASSLETILARQFF. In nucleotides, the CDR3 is TGTGCCAGCAGCTTAGAAACCATTTTGGCTCGGCAGTTCTTC. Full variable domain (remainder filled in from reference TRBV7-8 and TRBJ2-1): GAGVSQSPRYKVAKRGQDVALRCDPISGHVSLFWYQQALGQGPEFLTYFQNEAQLDKSGLPSDRFFAERPEGSVSTLKIQRTQQEDSAVYLCASSLETILARQFFGPGTRLTVL.

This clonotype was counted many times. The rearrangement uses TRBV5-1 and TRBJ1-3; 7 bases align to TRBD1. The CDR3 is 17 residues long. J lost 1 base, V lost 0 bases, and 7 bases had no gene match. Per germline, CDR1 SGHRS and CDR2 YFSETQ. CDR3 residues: CASSLGAGGVSGNTIYF. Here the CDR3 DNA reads TGCGCCAGCAGCTTGGGGGCAGGGGGAGTATCTGGAAACACCATATATTTT.

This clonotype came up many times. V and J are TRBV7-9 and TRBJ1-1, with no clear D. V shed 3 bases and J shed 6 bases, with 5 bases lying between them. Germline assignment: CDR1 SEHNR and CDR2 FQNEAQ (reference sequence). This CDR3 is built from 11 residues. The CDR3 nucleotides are TGTGCCAGCAGCTTTACAGCTGAAGCTTTCTTT. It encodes CASSFTAEAFF.

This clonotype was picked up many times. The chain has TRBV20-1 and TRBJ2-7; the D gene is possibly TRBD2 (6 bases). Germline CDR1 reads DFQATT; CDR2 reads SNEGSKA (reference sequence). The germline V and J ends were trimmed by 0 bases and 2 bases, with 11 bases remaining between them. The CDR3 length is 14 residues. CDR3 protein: CSARDGSGTYEQYF. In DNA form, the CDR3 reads TGCAGTGCTAGAGACGGTAGCGGAACCTACGAGCAGTACTTC.

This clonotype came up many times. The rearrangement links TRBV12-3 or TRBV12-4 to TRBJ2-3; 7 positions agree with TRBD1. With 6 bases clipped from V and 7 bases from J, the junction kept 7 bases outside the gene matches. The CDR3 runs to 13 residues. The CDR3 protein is CASRDRVGYTQYF. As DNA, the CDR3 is TGTGCCAGCAGAGACAGGGTGGGGTATACGCAGTATTTT.

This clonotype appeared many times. The CDR3 reads CASSLTGTAAGELFF. The CDR3 DNA is TGTGCCAGCAGCCTCACCGGGACAGCGGCCGGGGAGCTGTTTTTT. This chain joins TRBV7-9 and TRBJ2-2, with 7 positions matching TRBD1. The junction had 9 bases not matched to a gene; V was cut back by 5 bases and J by 6 bases. Germline V lookup: CDR1 SEHNR, CDR2 FQNEAQ (reference sequence). CDR3 length equals 15 residues.

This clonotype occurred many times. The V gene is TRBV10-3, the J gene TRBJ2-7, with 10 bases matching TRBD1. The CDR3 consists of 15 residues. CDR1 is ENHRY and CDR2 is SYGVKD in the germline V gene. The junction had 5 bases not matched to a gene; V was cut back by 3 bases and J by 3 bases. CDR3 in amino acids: CAISDPGQGLYEQYF. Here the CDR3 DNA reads TGTGCCATCAGTGACCCGGGACAGGGGCTCTACGAGCAGTACTTC.

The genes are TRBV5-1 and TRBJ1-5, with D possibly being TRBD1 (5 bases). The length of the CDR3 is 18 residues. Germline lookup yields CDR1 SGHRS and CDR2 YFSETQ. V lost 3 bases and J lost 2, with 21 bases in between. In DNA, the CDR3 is TGCGCCAGCAGCTCCCGCAGGGCCGATTCACGGGGCAATCAGCCCCAGCATTTT. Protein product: CASSSRRADSRGNQPQHF.

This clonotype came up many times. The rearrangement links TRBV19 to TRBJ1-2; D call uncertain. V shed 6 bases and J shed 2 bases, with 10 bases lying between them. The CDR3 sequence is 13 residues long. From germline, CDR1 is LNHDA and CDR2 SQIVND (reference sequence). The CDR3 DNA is TGTGCCAGTAGAGAGACTGGCAACTATGGCTACACCTTC. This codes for CASRETGNYGYTF.

The CDR3 region has the DNA TGCAGTGCTCGACAGGACAGTCACTTAAATTCACCCCTCCACTTT. Translation: CSARQDSHLNSPLHF. This chain joins TRBV20-1 and TRBJ1-6; maybe TRBD1 (6 bases). The CDR3 has 15 amino acids. V lost 5 bases and J 7 bases, leaving 18 bases between the germline ends. Germline CDR1 DFQATT, CDR2 SNEGSKA (reference sequence).

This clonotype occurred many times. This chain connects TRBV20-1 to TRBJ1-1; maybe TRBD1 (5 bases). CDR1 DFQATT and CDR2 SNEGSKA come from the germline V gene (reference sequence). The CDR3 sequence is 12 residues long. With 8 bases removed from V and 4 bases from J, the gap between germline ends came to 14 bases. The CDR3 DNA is TGCAGTCCCGGGACGCGGGGCACTGAAGCTTTCTTT. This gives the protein CSPGTRGTEAFF.

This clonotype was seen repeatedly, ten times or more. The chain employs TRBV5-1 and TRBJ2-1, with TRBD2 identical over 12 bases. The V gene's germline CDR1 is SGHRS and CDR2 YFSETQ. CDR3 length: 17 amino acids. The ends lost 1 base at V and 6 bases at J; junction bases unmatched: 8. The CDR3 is CASSLIPSGGAFNEQFF. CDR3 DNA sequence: TGCGCCAGCAGCTTGATCCCTAGCGGGGGGGCCTTCAATGAGCAGTTCTTC.

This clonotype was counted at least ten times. The CDR3 region is CASSLVLGEETQYF. The CDR3 nucleotides are TGCGCCAGCAGCTTGGTTTTGGGGGAAGAGACCCAGTACTTC. The V call is TRBV5-1, the J call TRBJ2-5; D might be TRBD1 or TRBD2, each matching 5 bases. V was trimmed by 0 bases and J by 3 bases, leaving 9 bases between them. Germline V gene lookup returns CDR1 SGHRS and CDR2 YFSETQ. The CDR3 is 14 residues long.